These T cell receptor beta chains were read from a single sample in a study of shared clonotypes between healthy human individuals. Clones were sequenced by immunoSEQ multiplex PCR, and TCRdb holds only the in-frame ones, with some missing. The sample lists about 2.4 million clones; roughly 93% were seen once. The sequencing input was naive CD4+ T cells from PBMCs. The receptors shown here come from a man younger than 30 in good health. Some clones in this sample may be carry-over from other donors' samples. Both conserved end residues are part of each CDR3. D genes are given only for firm matches. A clone size is listed for some rows: how often the clone was seen (once, few, many), or a class if it is expanded.

v_call: TRBV10-3; d_call: TRBD1; j_call: TRBJ2-7; clone_size: -; cdr3_aa: CAISGRDRGLYEQYF; cdr3_nt: TGTGCCATCAGCGGCCGGGACAGGGGACTCTACGAGCAGTACTTC
v_call: TRBV7-8; d_call: -; j_call: TRBJ2-5; clone_size: -; cdr3_aa: CASSFFGGVQETQYF; cdr3_nt: TGTGCCAGCAGCTTTTTCGGGGGTGTACAAGAGACCCAGTACTTC
v_call: TRBV28; d_call: -; j_call: TRBJ1-2; clone_size: -; cdr3_aa: CASSLPRRGVRDYGYTF; cdr3_nt: TGTGCCAGCAGTTTACCCCGCCGGGGAGTTCGAGACTATGGCTACACCTTC
v_call: TRBV7-8; d_call: -; j_call: TRBJ1-1; clone_size: -; cdr3_aa: CASSFPGFDRNTEAFF; cdr3_nt: TGTGCCAGCAGCTTCCCAGGGTTTGATAGGAACACTGAAGCTTTCTTT
v_call: TRBV11-2; d_call: TRBD1; j_call: TRBJ2-7; clone_size: once; cdr3_aa: CASSPQTGPYEQYF; cdr3_nt: TGTGCCAGCAGCCCCCAGACAGGGCCCTACGAGCAGTACTTC
v_call: TRBV7-9; d_call: -; j_call: TRBJ2-7; clone_size: -; cdr3_aa: CASSFPGAGYEQYF; cdr3_nt: TGTGCCAGCAGCTTTCCGGGAGCCGGTTACGAGCAGTACTTC
v_call: TRBV11-2; d_call: -; j_call: TRBJ2-5; clone_size: -; cdr3_aa: CASSLVRDRETQYF; cdr3_nt: TGTGCCAGCAGCTTAGTCAGAGACAGGGAGACCCAGTACTTC
v_call: TRBV4-2; d_call: TRBD2; j_call: TRBJ2-5; clone_size: -; cdr3_aa: CASSPRLAGNQETQYF; cdr3_nt: TGTGCCAGCAGCCCTAGACTAGCGGGAAATCAAGAGACCCAGTACTTC
v_call: TRBV20-1; d_call: -; j_call: TRBJ1-2; clone_size: -; cdr3_aa: CSASDYGYTF; cdr3_nt: TGCAGTGCTAGCGACTATGGCTACACCTTC
v_call: TRBV6-1; d_call: -; j_call: TRBJ1-1; clone_size: -; cdr3_aa: CASSEVRELNTEAFF; cdr3_nt: TGTGCCAGCAGTGAAGTTCGGGAACTCAACACTGAAGCTTTCTTT
v_call: TRBV30; d_call: -; j_call: TRBJ1-1; clone_size: -; cdr3_aa: CAWAPRLNTEAFF; cdr3_nt: TGTGCCTGGGCGCCTCGGTTGAACACTGAAGCTTTCTTT
v_call: TRBV7-9; d_call: TRBD1; j_call: TRBJ2-7; clone_size: -; cdr3_aa: CASSLAPQGADEQYF; cdr3_nt: TGTGCCAGCAGCTTAGCGCCACAGGGGGCGGACGAGCAGTACTTC
v_call: TRBV6-6; d_call: TRBD1; j_call: TRBJ1-2; clone_size: few; cdr3_aa: CASSKTGIDGYTF; cdr3_nt: TGTGCCAGCAGTAAGACAGGGATCGATGGCTACACCTTC
v_call: TRBV11-1; d_call: -; j_call: TRBJ1-4; clone_size: -; cdr3_aa: CASSTRAHEKLFF; cdr3_nt: TGTGCCAGCAGCACCCGGGCCCATGAAAAACTGTTTTTT
v_call: TRBV7-9; d_call: -; j_call: TRBJ1-3; clone_size: -; cdr3_aa: CASSLTGNTIYF; cdr3_nt: TGTGCCAGCAGCTTAACAGGAAACACCATATATTTT
v_call: TRBV6-6; d_call: -; j_call: TRBJ2-5; clone_size: -; cdr3_aa: CASSPGEETQYF; cdr3_nt: TGTGCCAGCAGCCCCGGGGAAGAGACCCAGTACTTC
v_call: TRBV28; d_call: -; j_call: TRBJ1-5; clone_size: few; cdr3_aa: CASSLGTLHQPQHF; cdr3_nt: TGTGCCAGCAGTTTAGGGACACTACATCAGCCCCAGCATTTT
v_call: TRBV28; d_call: -; j_call: TRBJ2-7; clone_size: -; cdr3_aa: CASSLSQGVYEQYF; cdr3_nt: TGTGCCAGCAGTTTATCCCAGGGTGTCTACGAGCAGTACTTC
v_call: TRBV7-9; d_call: -; j_call: TRBJ2-7; clone_size: -; cdr3_aa: CASSSLGAGEQYF; cdr3_nt: TGTGCCAGCAGCTCCTTGGGGGCAGGGGAGCAGTACTTC
v_call: TRBV6-6; d_call: TRBD1; j_call: TRBJ1-4; clone_size: -; cdr3_aa: CASSRDRDEKLFF; cdr3_nt: TGTGCCAGCAGCCGGGACAGGGATGAAAAACTGTTTTTT
v_call: TRBV18; d_call: -; j_call: TRBJ1-1; clone_size: -; cdr3_aa: CASSVGQTNTEAFF; cdr3_nt: TGTGCCAGCTCAGTTGGACAGACAAACACTGAAGCTTTCTTT
v_call: TRBV6-1; d_call: -; j_call: TRBJ1-1; clone_size: -; cdr3_aa: CASSEAGTSPRWTEAFF; cdr3_nt: TGTGCCAGCAGTGAAGCGGGGACAAGCCCACGCTGGACTGAAGCTTTCTTT
v_call: TRBV11-1; d_call: TRBD2; j_call: TRBJ2-7; clone_size: -; cdr3_aa: CASSLIGQSGRRGEQYF; cdr3_nt: TGTGCCAGCAGCTTAATTGGACAAAGCGGGAGGAGGGGCGAGCAGTACTTC
v_call: TRBV28; d_call: -; j_call: TRBJ1-2; clone_size: -; cdr3_aa: CASSSNRLGYTF; cdr3_nt: TGTGCCAGCAGTTCAAACAGGCTTGGCTACACCTTC
v_call: TRBV7-2; d_call: -; j_call: TRBJ1-1; clone_size: once; cdr3_aa: CASRLFGVSTEAFF; cdr3_nt: TGTGCCAGCAGATTATTCGGGGTTTCCACTGAAGCTTTCTTT
v_call: TRBV18; d_call: TRBD2; j_call: TRBJ2-3; clone_size: -; cdr3_aa: CASSPPGTRFTDTQYF; cdr3_nt: TGTGCCAGCTCACCACCTGGGACTAGGTTCACAGATACGCAGTATTTT
v_call: TRBV28; d_call: -; j_call: TRBJ1-2; clone_size: -; cdr3_aa: CASSLLAGAYGYTF; cdr3_nt: TGTGCCAGCAGTTTATTGGCAGGGGCATATGGCTACACCTTC
v_call: TRBV20-1; d_call: -; j_call: TRBJ2-4; clone_size: -; cdr3_aa: CSALKTAVRYF; cdr3_nt: TGCAGTGCCCTGAAGACAGCCGTAAGGTACTTC
v_call: TRBV9; d_call: -; j_call: TRBJ2-3; clone_size: -; cdr3_aa: CASSVGPGAADTQYF; cdr3_nt: TGTGCCAGCAGCGTAGGCCCGGGGGCTGCAGATACGCAGTATTTT
v_call: TRBV30; d_call: -; j_call: TRBJ2-1; clone_size: once; cdr3_aa: CAWSVLNEQFF; cdr3_nt: TGTGCCTGGAGTGTACTCAATGAGCAGTTCTTC
v_call: TRBV6-1; d_call: -; j_call: TRBJ2-3; clone_size: -; cdr3_aa: CASSVVESTDTQYF; cdr3_nt: TGTGCCAGCAGTGTAGTAGAGTCTACAGATACGCAGTATTTT
v_call: TRBV6-1; d_call: TRBD2; j_call: TRBJ2-1; clone_size: -; cdr3_aa: CATLAGDYNEQFF; cdr3_nt: TGTGCCACCCTAGCGGGAGACTACAATGAGCAGTTCTTC
v_call: TRBV28; d_call: -; j_call: TRBJ2-5; clone_size: once; cdr3_aa: CASSSLRRGIETQYF; cdr3_nt: TGTGCCAGCAGTTCTCTCCGTCGGGGGATAGAGACCCAGTACTTC
v_call: TRBV4-2; d_call: -; j_call: TRBJ2-7; clone_size: -; cdr3_aa: CASSQAGVEQYF; cdr3_nt: TGTGCCAGCAGCCAAGCCGGGGTCGAGCAGTACTTC
v_call: TRBV11-1; d_call: -; j_call: TRBJ2-5; clone_size: -; cdr3_aa: CASSQIQETQYF; cdr3_nt: TGTGCCAGCAGCCAGATCCAAGAGACCCAGTACTTC
v_call: TRBV7-3; d_call: -; j_call: TRBJ2-1; clone_size: -; cdr3_aa: CASSLTSGKAEQFF; cdr3_nt: TGTGCCAGCAGCTTAACTAGCGGAAAAGCTGAGCAGTTCTTC
v_call: TRBV6-5; d_call: TRBD1; j_call: TRBJ1-2; clone_size: -; cdr3_aa: CASSNRPGQGGGYTF; cdr3_nt: TGTGCCAGCAGCAATCGGCCGGGACAGGGCGGTGGCTACACCTTC
v_call: TRBV28; d_call: -; j_call: TRBJ2-7; clone_size: -; cdr3_aa: CASSSGTRSAEQYF; cdr3_nt: TGTGCCAGCAGTTCCGGGACAAGGTCGGCCGAGCAGTACTTC
v_call: TRBV7-3; d_call: -; j_call: TRBJ2-2; clone_size: -; cdr3_aa: CASSVRGGELFF; cdr3_nt: TGTGCCAGCAGCGTTCGGGGCGGGGAGCTGTTTTTT
v_call: TRBV15; d_call: TRBD2; j_call: TRBJ2-3; clone_size: -; cdr3_aa: CATSSPGRGDTQYF; cdr3_nt: TGTGCCACCAGCAGCCCCGGGAGGGGGGATACGCAGTATTTT
v_call: TRBV7-3; d_call: TRBD1; j_call: TRBJ1-1; clone_size: once; cdr3_aa: CASSLNPTGGNTEAFF; cdr3_nt: TGTGCCAGCAGCCTTAATCCGACAGGGGGCAACACTGAAGCTTTCTTT
v_call: TRBV10-3; d_call: TRBD1; j_call: TRBJ1-2; clone_size: -; cdr3_aa: CAISEGQGNGYTF; cdr3_nt: TGTGCCATCAGTGAGGGACAGGGTAATGGCTACACCTTC
v_call: TRBV19; d_call: -; j_call: TRBJ1-2; clone_size: -; cdr3_aa: CASKGTRGGPDGYTF; cdr3_nt: TGTGCCAGTAAAGGGACGAGAGGGGGGCCGGATGGCTACACCTTC
v_call: TRBV11-3; d_call: TRBD2; j_call: TRBJ2-1; clone_size: -; cdr3_aa: CASSARLASNEQFF; cdr3_nt: TGTGCCAGCAGCGCGCGACTAGCGAGCAATGAGCAGTTCTTC
v_call: TRBV7-8; d_call: TRBD2; j_call: TRBJ2-5; clone_size: -; cdr3_aa: CASSLVRGRARGETQYF; cdr3_nt: TGTGCCAGCAGCTTAGTTCGAGGGAGGGCAAGGGGAGAGACCCAGTACTTC
v_call: TRBV27; d_call: -; j_call: TRBJ2-3; clone_size: -; cdr3_aa: CASSPGQPSTDTQYF; cdr3_nt: TGTGCCAGCAGCCCGGGACAACCTAGCACAGATACGCAGTATTTT
v_call: TRBV7-2; d_call: -; j_call: TRBJ1-2; clone_size: once; cdr3_aa: CASSLDGRNYGYTF; cdr3_nt: TGTGCCAGCAGCTTAGATGGCAGAAACTATGGCTACACCTTC
v_call: TRBV5-4; d_call: -; j_call: TRBJ2-3; clone_size: -; cdr3_aa: CASSQRPDTQYF; cdr3_nt: TGTGCCAGCAGCCAAAGACCAGATACGCAGTATTTT
v_call: TRBV5-1; d_call: TRBD1; j_call: TRBJ2-3; clone_size: -; cdr3_aa: CASSLGGQGTDTQYF; cdr3_nt: TGCGCCAGCAGCTTGGGGGGACAGGGTACAGATACGCAGTATTTT
v_call: TRBV19; d_call: TRBD2; j_call: TRBJ2-1; clone_size: -; cdr3_aa: CASSLYSGRRGYNEQFF; cdr3_nt: TGTGCCAGTAGTTTATATAGCGGGAGAAGGGGCTACAATGAGCAGTTCTTC
v_call: TRBV4-3; d_call: -; j_call: TRBJ1-3; clone_size: -; cdr3_aa: CASSQGGQRSGNTIYF; cdr3_nt: TGCGCCAGCAGCCAAGGCGGACAGCGCTCTGGAAACACCATATATTTT
v_call: TRBV27; d_call: -; j_call: TRBJ2-3; clone_size: -; cdr3_aa: CASSFGSTDTQYF; cdr3_nt: TGTGCCAGCAGTTTTGGGAGCACAGATACGCAGTATTTT
v_call: TRBV28; d_call: TRBD1; j_call: TRBJ2-7; clone_size: -; cdr3_aa: CASGAHLADRVGQYF; cdr3_nt: TGTGCCAGCGGCGCCCACTTAGCAGACAGGGTTGGGCAGTACTTC